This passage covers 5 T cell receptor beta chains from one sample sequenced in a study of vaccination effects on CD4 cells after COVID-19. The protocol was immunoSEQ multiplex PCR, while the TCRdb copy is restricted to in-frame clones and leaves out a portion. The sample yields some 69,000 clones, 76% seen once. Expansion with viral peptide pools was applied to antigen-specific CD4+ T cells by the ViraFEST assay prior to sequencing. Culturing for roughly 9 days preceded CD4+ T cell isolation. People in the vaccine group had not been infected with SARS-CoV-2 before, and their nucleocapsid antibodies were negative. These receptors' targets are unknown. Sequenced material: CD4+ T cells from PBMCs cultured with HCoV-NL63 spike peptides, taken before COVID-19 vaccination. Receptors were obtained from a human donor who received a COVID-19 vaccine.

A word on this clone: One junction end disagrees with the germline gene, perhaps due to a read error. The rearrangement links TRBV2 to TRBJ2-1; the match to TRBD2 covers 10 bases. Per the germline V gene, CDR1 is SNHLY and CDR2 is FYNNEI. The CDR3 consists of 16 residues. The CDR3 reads CASSEASGSSYNEQFF. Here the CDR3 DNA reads TGTGCCAGCAGCGAAGCTAGCGGGAGCTCCTACAATGAGCAGTTCTTC.

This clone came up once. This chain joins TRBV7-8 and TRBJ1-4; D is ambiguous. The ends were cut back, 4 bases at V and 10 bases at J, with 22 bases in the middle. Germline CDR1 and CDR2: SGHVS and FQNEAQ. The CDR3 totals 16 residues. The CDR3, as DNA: TGTGCCAGCAGCTCAGATCCGGACCTACCCTGGGGAAAACTGTTTTTT. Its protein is CASSSDPDLPWGKLFF.

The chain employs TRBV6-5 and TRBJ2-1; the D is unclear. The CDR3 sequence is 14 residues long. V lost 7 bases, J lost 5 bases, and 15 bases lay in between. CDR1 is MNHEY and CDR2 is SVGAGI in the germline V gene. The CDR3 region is CASIIGFFNNEQFF. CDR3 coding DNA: TGTGCCAGCATAATAGGTTTTTTCAACAATGAGCAGTTCTTC.

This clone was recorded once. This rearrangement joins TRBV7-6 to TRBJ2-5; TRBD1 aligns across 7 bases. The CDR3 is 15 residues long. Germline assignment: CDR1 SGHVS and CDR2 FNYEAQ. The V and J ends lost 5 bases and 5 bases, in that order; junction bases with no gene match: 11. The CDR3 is CASSQRTGAPETQYF. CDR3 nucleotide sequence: TGTGCCAGCAGCCAACGGACAGGCGCGCCGGAGACCCAGTACTTC.

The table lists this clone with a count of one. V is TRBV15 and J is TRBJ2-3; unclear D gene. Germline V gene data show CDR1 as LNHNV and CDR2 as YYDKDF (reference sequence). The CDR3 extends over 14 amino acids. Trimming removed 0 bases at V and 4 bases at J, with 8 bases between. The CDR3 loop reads CATSRDKFPDTQYF. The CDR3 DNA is TGTGCCACCAGCAGAGACAAGTTTCCAGATACGCAGTATTTT.